Listed below are T cell receptor beta chains from one sample, sequenced in a study of T-cell memory formation after mild COVID-19. TCRdb used MiXCR to reprocess the 5' RACE reads, holding one entry per CDR3 protein. The top ten clones hold around 9.2% of a sample with hundreds of thousands of distinct CDR3 sequences, 15% to 25% of them seen once. Sequencing was carried out using PBMCs or a T cell subset sorted from them (not recorded which). Receptors were obtained from an adult woman who had mild COVID-19 (a few samples of this study predate the infection). Cell type and time point are not known. Each CDR3 is given with its conserved first and last residue. The order of the fields is clone size, CDR3 length, D gene, J gene, V gene, CDR3 protein, CDR3 DNA. A D gene is named only where the DNA matches it firmly. Clone sizes are given selectively: once, few, many, or a class where the clone is expanded.

clone_size: NA; cdr3_length: 16; d_call: NA; j_call: TRBJ2-6; v_call: TRBV7-6; cdr3_aa: CASSVLRSSGANVLTF; cdr3_nt: TGTGCCAGCAGCGTACTCCGTAGCTCTGGGGCCAACGTCCTGACTTTC
clone_size: NA; cdr3_length: 18; d_call: TRBD1; j_call: TRBJ2-3; v_call: TRBV24-1; cdr3_aa: CATSDPIRDRGRRDTQYF; cdr3_nt: TGTGCCACCAGTGACCCGATCCGGGACAGGGGGCGAAGAGATACGCAGTATTTT
clone_size: few; cdr3_length: 13; d_call: NA; j_call: TRBJ2-1; v_call: TRBV12-3/TRBV12-4; cdr3_aa: CASTKAYPIRLFF; cdr3_nt: TGTGCCAGCACCAAGGCCTACCCCATTCGGCTGTTCTTC
clone_size: many; cdr3_length: 15; d_call: NA; j_call: TRBJ1-4; v_call: TRBV7-9; cdr3_aa: CASSLGGTANEKLFF; cdr3_nt: TGTGCCAGCAGCTTAGGAGGGACGGCTAATGAAAAACTGTTTTTT
clone_size: NA; cdr3_length: 17; d_call: TRBD1; j_call: TRBJ2-6; v_call: TRBV19; cdr3_aa: CASTLRQGSSGANVLTF; cdr3_nt: TGTGCCAGTACCCTACGACAGGGCAGCTCTGGGGCCAACGTCCTGACTTTC
clone_size: NA; cdr3_length: 14; d_call: NA; j_call: TRBJ1-3; v_call: TRBV7-2; cdr3_aa: CASSLAYSLQGLHF; cdr3_nt: TGTGCCAGCAGCTTAGCCTACAGTCTACAGGGATTACATTTT
clone_size: few; cdr3_length: 14; d_call: NA; j_call: TRBJ2-7; v_call: TRBV6-6; cdr3_aa: CASSYSQGRYEQYF; cdr3_nt: TGTGCCAGCAGTTACTCTCAGGGACGCTACGAGCAGTACTTC
clone_size: few; cdr3_length: 13; d_call: NA; j_call: TRBJ2-5; v_call: TRBV21-1; cdr3_aa: CASSKDVQETQYF; cdr3_nt: TGTGCCAGCAGCAAGGACGTCCAAGAGACCCAGTACTTC
clone_size: NA; cdr3_length: 13; d_call: NA; j_call: TRBJ1-2; v_call: TRBV18; cdr3_aa: CASSPGVQYGYTF; cdr3_nt: TGTGCCAGCTCACCGGGGGTTCAATATGGCTACACCTTC
clone_size: NA; cdr3_length: 15; d_call: NA; j_call: TRBJ2-2; v_call: TRBV7-2; cdr3_aa: CASSLATAVTGELFF; cdr3_nt: TGTGCCAGCAGCTTAGCGACAGCGGTCACCGGGGAGCTGTTTTTT
clone_size: few; cdr3_length: 13; d_call: NA; j_call: TRBJ2-2; v_call: TRBV29-1; cdr3_aa: CSVEEGRTGELFF; cdr3_nt: TGCAGCGTTGAAGAGGGCAGGACCGGGGAGCTGTTTTTT
clone_size: few; cdr3_length: 12; d_call: NA; j_call: TRBJ2-7; v_call: TRBV4-2; cdr3_aa: CASSQDLREQYF; cdr3_nt: TGTGCCAGCAGCCAAGATCTGCGGGAGCAGTACTTC
clone_size: many; cdr3_length: 15; d_call: TRBD2; j_call: TRBJ2-1; v_call: TRBV5-5; cdr3_aa: CASSLGLAGPNEQFF; cdr3_nt: TGTGCCAGCAGCTTAGGACTAGCGGGGCCCAATGAGCAGTTCTTC
clone_size: few; cdr3_length: 14; d_call: NA; j_call: TRBJ2-3; v_call: TRBV5-1; cdr3_aa: CASSLGTRTDTQYF; cdr3_nt: TGCGCCAGCAGCTTGGGGACCAGGACAGATACGCAGTATTTT
clone_size: few; cdr3_length: 13; d_call: NA; j_call: TRBJ1-1; v_call: TRBV11-2; cdr3_aa: CASALGGNTEAFF; cdr3_nt: TGTGCCAGCGCTTTGGGGGGGAACACTGAAGCTTTCTTT
clone_size: few; cdr3_length: 18; d_call: NA; j_call: TRBJ2-5; v_call: TRBV7-3; cdr3_aa: CASSFDVDTGPGQETQYF; cdr3_nt: TGTGCCAGCAGCTTCGATGTGGACACGGGCCCCGGCCAAGAGACCCAGTACTTC
clone_size: NA; cdr3_length: 13; d_call: NA; j_call: TRBJ2-3; v_call: TRBV6-1; cdr3_aa: CASSVGTPGTQYF; cdr3_nt: TGTGCCAGCAGTGTAGGGACTCCTGGAACGCAGTATTTT
clone_size: NA; cdr3_length: 14; d_call: NA; j_call: TRBJ2-3; v_call: TRBV7-7; cdr3_aa: CASSLSTSTDTQYF; cdr3_nt: TGTGCCAGCAGCTTGAGTACTAGCACAGATACGCAGTATTTT
clone_size: NA; cdr3_length: 16; d_call: TRBD2; j_call: TRBJ2-1; v_call: TRBV4-2; cdr3_aa: CASSQNQRGGTREQFF; cdr3_nt: TGTGCCAGCAGCCAGAATCAGCGGGGGGGTACACGGGAGCAGTTCTTC
clone_size: few; cdr3_length: 15; d_call: TRBD1; j_call: TRBJ2-7; v_call: TRBV5-4; cdr3_aa: CASSSRGQGTDEQYF; cdr3_nt: TGTGCCAGCAGCTCTCGGGGACAGGGTACCGACGAGCAGTACTTC
clone_size: NA; cdr3_length: 14; d_call: TRBD2; j_call: TRBJ2-4; v_call: TRBV5-6; cdr3_aa: CASSARGLAAFGYF; cdr3_nt: TGTGCCAGCAGCGCCCGGGGACTAGCGGCCTTTGGGTACTTC
clone_size: few; cdr3_length: 16; d_call: TRBD2; j_call: TRBJ2-7; v_call: TRBV2; cdr3_aa: CASRLTSGGYSYEQYF; cdr3_nt: TGTGCCAGCAGGCTGACTAGCGGGGGATATTCCTACGAGCAGTACTTC
clone_size: few; cdr3_length: 16; d_call: NA; j_call: TRBJ1-1; v_call: TRBV29-1; cdr3_aa: CSAILAREKGNTEAFF; cdr3_nt: TGCAGCGCCATACTCGCTCGGGAGAAAGGGAACACTGAAGCTTTCTTT
clone_size: NA; cdr3_length: 14; d_call: TRBD1; j_call: TRBJ1-5; v_call: TRBV6-1; cdr3_aa: CASNTGQGFQPQHF; cdr3_nt: TGTGCCAGCAACACCGGACAGGGTTTTCAGCCCCAGCATTTT
clone_size: few; cdr3_length: 16; d_call: NA; j_call: TRBJ2-7; v_call: TRBV7-9; cdr3_aa: CASSPAQTDKSYEQYF; cdr3_nt: TGTGCCAGCAGCCCTGCTCAGACCGATAAGTCCTACGAGCAGTACTTC
clone_size: NA; cdr3_length: 13; d_call: TRBD1; j_call: TRBJ2-5; v_call: TRBV29-1; cdr3_aa: CSVGGQGAKTQYF; cdr3_nt: TGCAGCGTCGGTGGACAGGGGGCAAAGACCCAGTACTTC
clone_size: few; cdr3_length: 12; d_call: NA; j_call: TRBJ2-7; v_call: TRBV7-2; cdr3_aa: CASSLEVVEQYF; cdr3_nt: TGTGCCAGCAGCTTAGAGGTCGTCGAGCAGTACTTC
clone_size: few; cdr3_length: 14; d_call: NA; j_call: TRBJ1-1; v_call: TRBV7-2; cdr3_aa: CASSISPQGSEAFF; cdr3_nt: TGTGCCAGCAGCATTAGTCCGCAGGGCTCTGAAGCTTTCTTT
clone_size: NA; cdr3_length: 13; d_call: TRBD1; j_call: TRBJ1-2; v_call: TRBV7-9; cdr3_aa: CASSLESTGGGTF; cdr3_nt: TGTGCCAGCAGCTTAGAGTCGACAGGGGGCGGCACCTTC
clone_size: many; cdr3_length: 14; d_call: NA; j_call: TRBJ1-6; v_call: TRBV5-1; cdr3_aa: CASSLTGPNSPLHF; cdr3_nt: TGCGCCAGCAGCTTGACAGGGCCTAATTCACCCCTCCACTTT
clone_size: few; cdr3_length: 14; d_call: NA; j_call: TRBJ1-2; v_call: TRBV7-8; cdr3_aa: CASSLGAATYGYTF; cdr3_nt: TGTGCCAGCAGCTTAGGAGCAGCCACCTATGGCTACACCTTC
clone_size: many; cdr3_length: 13; d_call: NA; j_call: TRBJ2-1; v_call: TRBV5-1; cdr3_aa: CASSLASPNEQFF; cdr3_nt: TGCGCCAGCAGCTTGGCTTCACCCAATGAGCAGTTCTTC
clone_size: NA; cdr3_length: 12; d_call: NA; j_call: TRBJ1-1; v_call: TRBV24-1; cdr3_aa: CATSSPMREAFF; cdr3_nt: TGTGCCACCAGTAGTCCGATGCGAGAAGCTTTCTTT
clone_size: few; cdr3_length: 18; d_call: TRBD2; j_call: TRBJ2-5; v_call: TRBV11-2; cdr3_aa: CASSFYTGGDSRGKTQYF; cdr3_nt: TGTGCCAGCAGCTTCTACACGGGGGGAGACTCCCGGGGAAAGACCCAGTACTTC
clone_size: NA; cdr3_length: 16; d_call: NA; j_call: TRBJ1-1; v_call: TRBV7-8; cdr3_aa: CASSYRSYEMNTEAFF; cdr3_nt: TGTGCCAGCAGCTACAGGTCCTATGAAATGAACACTGAAGCTTTCTTT
clone_size: NA; cdr3_length: 15; d_call: TRBD1; j_call: TRBJ1-1; v_call: TRBV3-1; cdr3_aa: CASSQAGQPNTEAFF; cdr3_nt: TGTGCCAGCAGCCAAGCGGGACAGCCGAACACTGAAGCTTTCTTT
clone_size: NA; cdr3_length: 17; d_call: TRBD1; j_call: TRBJ2-7; v_call: TRBV6-5; cdr3_aa: CASSYSQRTGVIYEQYF; cdr3_nt: TGTGCCAGCAGTTATAGTCAGCGGACAGGGGTTATCTACGAGCAGTACTTC
clone_size: NA; cdr3_length: 11; d_call: NA; j_call: TRBJ1-2; v_call: TRBV6-2/TRBV6-3; cdr3_aa: CASTGVLGYTF; cdr3_nt: TGTGCCAGCACCGGAGTTCTCGGCTACACCTTC
clone_size: NA; cdr3_length: 14; d_call: NA; j_call: TRBJ2-3; v_call: TRBV5-1; cdr3_aa: CASTAGSSTDTQYF; cdr3_nt: TGCGCCAGCACTGCAGGGTCTAGCACAGATACGCAGTATTTT
clone_size: few; cdr3_length: 11; d_call: NA; j_call: TRBJ1-2; v_call: TRBV29-1; cdr3_aa: CSVEYSGSYTF; cdr3_nt: TGCAGCGTTGAATACAGTGGTAGCTACACCTTC
clone_size: NA; cdr3_length: 14; d_call: NA; j_call: TRBJ2-3; v_call: TRBV5-1; cdr3_aa: CASVPQLSTDTQYF; cdr3_nt: TGCGCCAGCGTCCCACAACTTTCCACAGATACGCAGTATTTT